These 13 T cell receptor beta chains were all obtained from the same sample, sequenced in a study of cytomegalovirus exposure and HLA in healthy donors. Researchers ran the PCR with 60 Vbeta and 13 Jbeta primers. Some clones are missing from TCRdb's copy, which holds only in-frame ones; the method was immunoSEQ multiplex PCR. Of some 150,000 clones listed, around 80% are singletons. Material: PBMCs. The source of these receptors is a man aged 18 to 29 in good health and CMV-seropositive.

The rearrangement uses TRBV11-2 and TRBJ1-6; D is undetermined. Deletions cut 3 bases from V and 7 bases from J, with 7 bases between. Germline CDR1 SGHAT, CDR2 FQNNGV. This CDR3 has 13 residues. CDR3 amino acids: CASSFHGNSPLHF. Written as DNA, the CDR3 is TGTGCCAGCAGCTTTCACGGGAATTCACCCCTCCACTTT.

Written as DNA, the CDR3 is TGTGCCAGCCTACGGACAGATAATTCACCCCTCCACTTT. Its protein product is CASLRTDNSPLHF. The J gene is TRBJ1-6, the V gene TRBV6-1; D perhaps matches TRBD1 (6 bases). The CDR3 runs to 13 residues. Germline loops: CDR1 MNHNS, CDR2 SASEGT. Trimming took 8 bases from V and 5 from J, leaving 10 bases between them.

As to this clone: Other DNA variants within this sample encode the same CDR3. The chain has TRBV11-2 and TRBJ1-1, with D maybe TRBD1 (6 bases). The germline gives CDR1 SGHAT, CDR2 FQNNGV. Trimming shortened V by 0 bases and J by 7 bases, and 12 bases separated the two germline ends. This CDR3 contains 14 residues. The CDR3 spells CASSLEGRTVEAFF. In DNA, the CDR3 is TGTGCCAGCAGCTTAGAAGGAAGGACAGTTGAAGCTTTCTTT.

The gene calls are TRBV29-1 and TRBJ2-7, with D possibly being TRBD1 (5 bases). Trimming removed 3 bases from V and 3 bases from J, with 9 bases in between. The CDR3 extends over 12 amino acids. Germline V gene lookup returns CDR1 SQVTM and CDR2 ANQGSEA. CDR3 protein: CSVEGPDYEQYF. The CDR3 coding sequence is TGCAGCGTTGAGGGGCCGGACTACGAGCAGTACTTC.

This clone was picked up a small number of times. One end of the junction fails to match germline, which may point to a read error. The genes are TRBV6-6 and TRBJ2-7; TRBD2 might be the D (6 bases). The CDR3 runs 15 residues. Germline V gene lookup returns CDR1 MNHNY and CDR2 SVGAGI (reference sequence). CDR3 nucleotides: TGTGCCAGCAGCTCTAGCTGGAGGGCCTCCAACGAGCAGTACTTC. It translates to CASSSSWRASNEQYF.

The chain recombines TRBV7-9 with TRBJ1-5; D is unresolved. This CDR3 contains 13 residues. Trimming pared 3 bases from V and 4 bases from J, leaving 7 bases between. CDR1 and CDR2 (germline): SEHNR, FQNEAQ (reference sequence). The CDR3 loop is CASSFEGNQPQHF. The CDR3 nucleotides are TGTGCCAGCAGCTTCGAGGGAAATCAGCCCCAGCATTTT.

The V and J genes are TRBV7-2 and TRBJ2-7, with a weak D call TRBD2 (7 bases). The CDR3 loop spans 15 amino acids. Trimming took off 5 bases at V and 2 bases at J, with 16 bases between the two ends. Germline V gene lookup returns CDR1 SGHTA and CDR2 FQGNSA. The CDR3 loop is CASSKERGGAYEQYF. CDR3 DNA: TGTGCCAGCAGCAAAGAGAGGGGGGGCGCCTACGAGCAGTACTTC.

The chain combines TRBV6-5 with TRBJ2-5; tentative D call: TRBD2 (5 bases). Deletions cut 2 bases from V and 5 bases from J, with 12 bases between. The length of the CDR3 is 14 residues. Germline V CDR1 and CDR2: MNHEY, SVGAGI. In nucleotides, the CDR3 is TGTGCCAGCAGTTACAAACTAGTGCGCGAGACCCAGTACTTC. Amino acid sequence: CASSYKLVRETQYF.

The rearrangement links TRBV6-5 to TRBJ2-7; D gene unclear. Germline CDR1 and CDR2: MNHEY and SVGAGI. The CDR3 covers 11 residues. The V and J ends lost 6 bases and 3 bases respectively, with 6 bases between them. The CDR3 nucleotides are TGTGCCAGCAGCCGACTCTACGAGCAGTACTTC. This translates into CASSRLYEQYF.

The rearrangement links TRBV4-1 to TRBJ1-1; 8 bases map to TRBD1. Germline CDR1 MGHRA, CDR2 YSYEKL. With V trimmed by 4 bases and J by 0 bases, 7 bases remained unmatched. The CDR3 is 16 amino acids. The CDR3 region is CASSRGTGPLNTEAFF. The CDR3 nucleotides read TGCGCCAGCAGCCGCGGGACAGGACCCCTGAACACTGAAGCTTTCTTT.

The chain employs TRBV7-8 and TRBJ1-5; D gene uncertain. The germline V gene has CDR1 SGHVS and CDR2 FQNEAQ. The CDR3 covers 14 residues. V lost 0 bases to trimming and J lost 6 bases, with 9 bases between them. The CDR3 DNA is TGTGCCAGCAGCTTAGCGGTAGGCGGTCAGCCCCAGCATTTT. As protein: CASSLAVGGQPQHF.

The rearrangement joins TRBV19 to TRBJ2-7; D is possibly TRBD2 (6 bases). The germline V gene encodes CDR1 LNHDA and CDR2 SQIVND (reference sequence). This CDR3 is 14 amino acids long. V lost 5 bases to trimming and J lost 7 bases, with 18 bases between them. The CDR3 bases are TGTGCCAGTAGTGTATTGGGAGGAACGAGAGAGCAGTACTTC. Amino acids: CASSVLGGTREQYF.

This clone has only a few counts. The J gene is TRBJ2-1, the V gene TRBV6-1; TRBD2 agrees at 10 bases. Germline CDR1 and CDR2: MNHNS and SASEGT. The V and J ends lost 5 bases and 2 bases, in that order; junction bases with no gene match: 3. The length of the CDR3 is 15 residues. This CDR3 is CASSPLAGAYNEQFF. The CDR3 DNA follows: TGTGCCAGCAGTCCTCTAGCGGGAGCCTACAATGAGCAGTTCTTC.